Following are 3 T cell receptor beta chains from one sample sequenced in a study of T-cell reconstitution after alpha-beta-depleted transplantation in children. Study conclusions and caveats: T-cell numbers and diversity one year post-transplant derived largely from freshly generated T cells.

For TCRbeta, the library was prepared with unique molecular identifiers. Each CDR3 protein gets one entry after TCRdb re-called the PCR reads with MiXCR. The data show about 300,000 distinct CDR3 sequences, 7.5% to 9% seen once. These TCRs are of unknown antigen specificity. Source: peripheral blood, taken 360 days after TCRalphabeta/CD19-depleted stem cell transplant. The receptors here all came from a female patient younger than 10 who had a stem cell transplant for Fanconi anemia, so the T cells may come from the graft donor.

There are a few counts of this clonotype. The rearrangement joins TRBV9 to TRBJ2-3; D is undetermined. This CDR3 region has 19 residues. Germline V lookup: CDR1 SGDLS, CDR2 YYNGEE. V was trimmed by 3 bases and J by 2 bases, leaving 25 bases between them. CDR3 loop: CASSATSYPTIMATDTQYF. In DNA form, the CDR3 reads TGTGCCAGCAGCGCGACTTCTTACCCTACCATCATGGCCACAGATACGCAGTATTTT.

The table lists this clonotype with many counts. This chain's CDR3 is CASSQEYSRTEQFF. For the CDR3, the DNA is TGCGCCAGCAGCCAAGAATACTCCCGGACTGAGCAGTTCTTC. The gene calls are TRBV4-3 and TRBJ2-1; D is ambiguous. The V gene's germline CDR1 is LGHNA and CDR2 YSLEER. V dropped 0 bases and J dropped 9 bases, with 12 bases sitting between them. The CDR3 extends over 14 amino acids.

This clonotype has only a few counts. The chain combines TRBV7-2 with TRBJ1-4, with D perhaps TRBD1 (5 bases). The CDR3 has 15 amino acids. Trimming pared 3 bases from V and 7 bases from J, leaving 15 bases between. Germline V gene sequence: CDR1 SGHTA, CDR2 FQGNSA. Written as DNA, the CDR3 is TGTGCCAGCAGCTTGCAGGGCAGAGGGAGTGAAAAACTGTTTTTT. This codes for CASSLQGRGSEKLFF.